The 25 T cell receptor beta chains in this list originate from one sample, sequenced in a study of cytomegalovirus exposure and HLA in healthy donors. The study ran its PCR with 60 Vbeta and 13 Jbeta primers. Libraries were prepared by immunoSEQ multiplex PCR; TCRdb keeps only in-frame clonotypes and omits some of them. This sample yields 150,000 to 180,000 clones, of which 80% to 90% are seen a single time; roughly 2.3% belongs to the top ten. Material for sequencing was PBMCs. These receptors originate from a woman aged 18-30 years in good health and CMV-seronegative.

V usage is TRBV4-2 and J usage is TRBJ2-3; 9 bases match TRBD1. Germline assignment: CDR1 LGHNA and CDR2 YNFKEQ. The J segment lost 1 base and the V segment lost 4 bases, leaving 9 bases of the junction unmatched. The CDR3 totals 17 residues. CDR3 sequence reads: CASSPFLRDRGTDTQYF. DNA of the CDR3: TGTGCCAGCAGCCCCTTCCTCCGGGACAGGGGCACAGATACGCAGTATTTT.

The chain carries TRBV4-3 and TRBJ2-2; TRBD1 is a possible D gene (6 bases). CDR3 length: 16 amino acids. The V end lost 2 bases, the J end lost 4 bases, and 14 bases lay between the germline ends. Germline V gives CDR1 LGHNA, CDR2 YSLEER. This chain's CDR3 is CASSQLQGPSTGELFF. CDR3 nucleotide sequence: TGCGCCAGCAGCCAACTACAGGGCCCGAGCACCGGGGAGCTGTTTTTT.

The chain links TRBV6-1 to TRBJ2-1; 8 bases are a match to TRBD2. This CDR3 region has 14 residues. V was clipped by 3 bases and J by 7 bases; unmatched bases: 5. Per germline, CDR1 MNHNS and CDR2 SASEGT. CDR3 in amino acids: CASSDGLAGNEQFF. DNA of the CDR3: TGTGCCAGCAGTGATGGGCTAGCGGGTAATGAGCAGTTCTTC.

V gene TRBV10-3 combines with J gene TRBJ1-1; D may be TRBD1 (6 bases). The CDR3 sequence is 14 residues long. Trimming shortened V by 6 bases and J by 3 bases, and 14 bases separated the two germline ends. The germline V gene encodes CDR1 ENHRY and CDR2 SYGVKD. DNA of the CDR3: TGTGCCATCAGGCTCACAGGGTTGGACACTGAAGCTTTCTTT. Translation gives CAIRLTGLDTEAFF.

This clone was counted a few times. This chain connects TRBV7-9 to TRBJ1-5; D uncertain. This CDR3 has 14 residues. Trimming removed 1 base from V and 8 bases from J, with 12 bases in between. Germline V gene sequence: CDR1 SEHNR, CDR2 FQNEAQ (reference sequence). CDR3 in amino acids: CASSLGASWEPQHF. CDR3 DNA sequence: TGTGCCAGCAGCTTAGGGGCCTCATGGGAGCCCCAGCATTTT. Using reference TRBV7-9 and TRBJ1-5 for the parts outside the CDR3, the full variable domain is DTGVSQNPRHKITKRGQNVTFRCDPISEHNRLYWYRQTLGQGPEFLTYFQNEAQLEKSRLLSDRFSAERPKGSFSTLEIQRTEQGDSAMYLCASSLGASWEPQHFGDGTRLSIL.

CDR3 bases: TGTGCCAGCAGTCCGACTAGCGTAGGCTACGAGCAGTACTTC. Protein sequence: CASSPTSVGYEQYF. The chain carries TRBV28 and TRBJ2-7; 8 bases line up with TRBD2. The ends lost 5 bases at V and 3 bases at J; junction bases unmatched: 6. Germline CDR1 is MDHEN and CDR2 is SYDVKM. The CDR3 sequence is 14 residues long.

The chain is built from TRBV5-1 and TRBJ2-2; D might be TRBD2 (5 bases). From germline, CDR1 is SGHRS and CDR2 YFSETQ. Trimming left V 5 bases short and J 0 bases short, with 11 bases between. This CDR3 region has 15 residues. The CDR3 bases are TGCGCCAGCAGGGTTAGAGCGGCGAACACCGGGGAGCTGTTTTTT. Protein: CASRVRAANTGELFF.

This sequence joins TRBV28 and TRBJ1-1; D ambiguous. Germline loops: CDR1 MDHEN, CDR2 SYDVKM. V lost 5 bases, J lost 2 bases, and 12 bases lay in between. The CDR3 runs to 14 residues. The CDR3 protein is CASSPPGSNTEAFF. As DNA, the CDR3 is TGTGCCAGCAGTCCCCCGGGGAGTAACACTGAAGCTTTCTTT.

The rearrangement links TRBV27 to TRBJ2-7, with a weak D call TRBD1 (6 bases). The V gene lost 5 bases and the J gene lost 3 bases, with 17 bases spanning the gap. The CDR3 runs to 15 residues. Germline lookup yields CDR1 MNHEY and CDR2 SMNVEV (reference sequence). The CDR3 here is CASSGQGLVHYEQYF. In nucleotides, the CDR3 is TGTGCCAGCAGTGGCCAGGGGTTGGTTCACTACGAGCAGTACTTC.

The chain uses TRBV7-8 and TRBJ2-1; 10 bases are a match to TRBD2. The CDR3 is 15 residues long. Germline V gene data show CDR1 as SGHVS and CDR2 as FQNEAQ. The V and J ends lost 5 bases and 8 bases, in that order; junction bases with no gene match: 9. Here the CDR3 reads CASSQQTSGYDEQFF. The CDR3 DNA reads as TGTGCCAGCAGCCAGCAGACTAGCGGGTACGATGAGCAGTTCTTC.

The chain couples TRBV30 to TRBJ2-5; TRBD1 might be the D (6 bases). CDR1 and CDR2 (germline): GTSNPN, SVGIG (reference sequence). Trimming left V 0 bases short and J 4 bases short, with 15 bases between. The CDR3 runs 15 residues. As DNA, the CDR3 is TGTGCCTGGAGTGTACAGGGTGGGTTCTTAGAGACCCAGTACTTC. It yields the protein CAWSVQGGFLETQYF.

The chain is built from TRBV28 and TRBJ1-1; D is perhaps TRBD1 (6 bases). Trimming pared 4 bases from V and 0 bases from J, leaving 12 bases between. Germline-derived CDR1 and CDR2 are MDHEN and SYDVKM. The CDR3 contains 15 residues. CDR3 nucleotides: TGTGCCAGCAGTTCGGTCCAGGGGTTGAACACTGAAGCTTTCTTT. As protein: CASSSVQGLNTEAFF.

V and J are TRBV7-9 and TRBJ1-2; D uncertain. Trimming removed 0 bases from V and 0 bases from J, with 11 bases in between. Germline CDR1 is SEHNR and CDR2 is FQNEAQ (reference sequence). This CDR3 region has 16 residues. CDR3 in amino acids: CASSLARGSANYGYTF. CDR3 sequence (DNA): TGTGCCAGCAGCTTAGCGCGGGGAAGCGCTAACTATGGCTACACCTTC.

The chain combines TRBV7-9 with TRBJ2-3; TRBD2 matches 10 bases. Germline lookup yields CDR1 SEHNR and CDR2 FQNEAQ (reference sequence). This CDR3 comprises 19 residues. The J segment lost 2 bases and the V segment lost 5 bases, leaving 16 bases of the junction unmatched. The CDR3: CASSPRFSGRSGSTDTQYF. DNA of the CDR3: TGTGCCAGCAGCCCAAGATTTAGCGGGAGGTCGGGGTCCACAGATACGCAGTATTTT.

The CDR3 region has the DNA TGCAGCGTTGAAGGCGCAGGAAACCAAGAGACCCAGTACTTC. This sequence encodes CSVEGAGNQETQYF. V gene TRBV29-1 combines with J gene TRBJ2-5; D is uncertain. Germline CDR1 and CDR2: SQVTM and ANQGSEA. The germline V and J ends were trimmed by 1 base and 0 bases, with 9 bases remaining between them. The CDR3 contains 14 residues. Looking up the rest from reference TRBV29-1 and TRBJ2-5 gives the full variable domain: SAVISQKPSRDICQRGTSLTIQCQVDSQVTMMFWYRQQPGQSLTLIATANQGSEATYESGFVIDKFPISRPNLTFSTLTVSNMSPEDSSIYLCSVEGAGNQETQYFGPGTRLLVL.

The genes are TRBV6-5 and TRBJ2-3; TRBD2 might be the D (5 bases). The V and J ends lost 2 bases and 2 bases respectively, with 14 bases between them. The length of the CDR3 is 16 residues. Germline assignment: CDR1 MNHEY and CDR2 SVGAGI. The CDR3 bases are TGTGCCAGCAGTTACACAACCGGAGACTACACAGATACGCAGTATTTT. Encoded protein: CASSYTTGDYTDTQYF.

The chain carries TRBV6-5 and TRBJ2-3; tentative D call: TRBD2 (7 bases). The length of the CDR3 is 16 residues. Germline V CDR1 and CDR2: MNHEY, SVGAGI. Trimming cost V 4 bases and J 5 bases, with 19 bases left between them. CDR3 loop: CASSSLYGGPGDTQYF. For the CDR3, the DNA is TGTGCCAGCAGTTCCCTGTACGGGGGGCCGGGAGATACGCAGTATTTT.

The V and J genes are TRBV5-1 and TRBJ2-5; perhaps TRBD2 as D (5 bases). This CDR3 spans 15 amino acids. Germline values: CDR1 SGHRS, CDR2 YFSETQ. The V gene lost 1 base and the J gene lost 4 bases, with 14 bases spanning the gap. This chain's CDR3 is CASSLISGSGETQYF. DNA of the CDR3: TGCGCCAGCAGCTTGATTTCGGGGTCAGGAGAGACCCAGTACTTC.

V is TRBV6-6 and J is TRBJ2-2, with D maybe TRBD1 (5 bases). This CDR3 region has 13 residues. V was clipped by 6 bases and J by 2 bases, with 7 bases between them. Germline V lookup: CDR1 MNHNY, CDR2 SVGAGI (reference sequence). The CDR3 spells CASRDTNTGELFF. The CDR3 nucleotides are TGTGCCAGCAGGGACACTAACACCGGGGAGCTGTTTTTT.

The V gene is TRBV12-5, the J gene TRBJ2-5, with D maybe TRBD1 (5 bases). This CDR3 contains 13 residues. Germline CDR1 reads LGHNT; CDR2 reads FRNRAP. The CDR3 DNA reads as TGTGCCCTAGTGGCGCAGGGCCAAGAGACCCAGTACTTC. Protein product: CALVAQGQETQYF.

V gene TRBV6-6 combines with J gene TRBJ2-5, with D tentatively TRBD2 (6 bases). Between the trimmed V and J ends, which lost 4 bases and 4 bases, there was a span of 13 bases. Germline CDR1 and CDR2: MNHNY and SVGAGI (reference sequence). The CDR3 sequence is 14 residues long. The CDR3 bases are TGTGCCAGCAGTTCCGGGAGCCCCGGAGAGACCCAGTACTTC. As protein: CASSSGSPGETQYF.

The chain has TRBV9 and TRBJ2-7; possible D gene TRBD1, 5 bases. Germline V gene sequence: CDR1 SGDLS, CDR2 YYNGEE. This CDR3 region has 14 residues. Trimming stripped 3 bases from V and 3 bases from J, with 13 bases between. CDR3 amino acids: CASSAARASYEQYF. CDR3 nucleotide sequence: TGTGCCAGCAGCGCCGCCAGGGCCAGCTACGAGCAGTACTTC.

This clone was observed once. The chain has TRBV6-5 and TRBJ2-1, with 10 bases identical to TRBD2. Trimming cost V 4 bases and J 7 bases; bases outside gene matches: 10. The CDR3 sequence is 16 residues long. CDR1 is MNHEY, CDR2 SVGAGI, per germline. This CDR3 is CASSSPKRGGRNEQFF. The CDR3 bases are TGTGCCAGCAGTTCCCCTAAGCGGGGGGGCCGAAATGAGCAGTTCTTC.

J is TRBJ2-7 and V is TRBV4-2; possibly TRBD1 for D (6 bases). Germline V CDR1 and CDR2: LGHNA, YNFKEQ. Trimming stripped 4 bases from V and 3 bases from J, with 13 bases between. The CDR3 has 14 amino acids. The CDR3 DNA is TGTGCCAGCAGCCCGACCAGGGACAACTACGAGCAGTACTTC. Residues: CASSPTRDNYEQYF.

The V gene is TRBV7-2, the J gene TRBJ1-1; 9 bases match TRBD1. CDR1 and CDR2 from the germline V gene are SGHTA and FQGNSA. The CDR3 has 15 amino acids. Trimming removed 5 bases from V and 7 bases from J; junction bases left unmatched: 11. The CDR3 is CASSPTGGLLSEAFF. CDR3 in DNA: TGTGCCAGCAGCCCAACAGGGGGCCTATTGAGTGAAGCTTTCTTT.